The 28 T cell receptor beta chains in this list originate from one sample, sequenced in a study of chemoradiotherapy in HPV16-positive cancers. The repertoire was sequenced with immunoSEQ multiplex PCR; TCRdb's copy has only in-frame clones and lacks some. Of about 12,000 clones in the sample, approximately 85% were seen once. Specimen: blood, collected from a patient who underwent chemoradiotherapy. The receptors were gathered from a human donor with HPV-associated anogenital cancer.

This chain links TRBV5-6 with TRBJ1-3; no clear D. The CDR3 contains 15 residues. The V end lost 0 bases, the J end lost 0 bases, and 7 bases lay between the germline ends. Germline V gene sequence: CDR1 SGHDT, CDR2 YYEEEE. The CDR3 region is CASSLAAVSGNTIYF. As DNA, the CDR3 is TGTGCCAGCAGCTTGGCGGCAGTCTCTGGAAACACCATATATTTT.

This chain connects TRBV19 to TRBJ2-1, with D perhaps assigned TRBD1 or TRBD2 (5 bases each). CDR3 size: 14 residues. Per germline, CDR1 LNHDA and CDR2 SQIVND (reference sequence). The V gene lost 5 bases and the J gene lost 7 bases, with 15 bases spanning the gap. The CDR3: CASSREGPWNEQFF. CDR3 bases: TGTGCCAGTAGTCGTGAGGGGCCGTGGAATGAGCAGTTCTTC.

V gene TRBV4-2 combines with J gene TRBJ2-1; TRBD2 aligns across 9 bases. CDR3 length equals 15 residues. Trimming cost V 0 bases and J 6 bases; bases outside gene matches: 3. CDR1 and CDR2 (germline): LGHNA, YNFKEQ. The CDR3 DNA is TGTGCCAGCAGCCAAGATTTGCGGGGGGGCAATGAGCAGTTCTTC. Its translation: CASSQDLRGGNEQFF.

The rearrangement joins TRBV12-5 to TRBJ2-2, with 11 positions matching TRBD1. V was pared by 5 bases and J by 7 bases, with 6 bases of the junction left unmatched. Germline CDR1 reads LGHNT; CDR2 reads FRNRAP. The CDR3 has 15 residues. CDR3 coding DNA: TGTGCTAGTGGTCCGGACAGGGGGCTTCACGGGGAGCTGTTTTTT. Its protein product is CASGPDRGLHGELFF.

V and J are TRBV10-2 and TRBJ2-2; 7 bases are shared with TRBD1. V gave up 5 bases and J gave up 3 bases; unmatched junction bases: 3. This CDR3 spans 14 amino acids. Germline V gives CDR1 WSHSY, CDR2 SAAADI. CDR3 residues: CASSTGVDTGELFF. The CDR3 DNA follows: TGCGCCAGCAGTACAGGGGTGGACACCGGGGAGCTGTTTTTT.

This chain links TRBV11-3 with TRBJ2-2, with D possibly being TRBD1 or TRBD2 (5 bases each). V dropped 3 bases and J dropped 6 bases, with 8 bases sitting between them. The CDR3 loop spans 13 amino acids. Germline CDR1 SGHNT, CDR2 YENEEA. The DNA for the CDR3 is TGTGCCAGCAGCTTGAGGGACCCCGGGGAGCTGTTTTTT. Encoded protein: CASSLRDPGELFF.

CDR3 bases: TGTGCCAGCAGCTTGGAGAACACTGAAGCTTTCTTT. Amino acids: CASSLENTEAFF. The gene calls are TRBV7-9 and TRBJ1-1; no reliable D call. This CDR3 has 12 residues. The germline V gene has CDR1 SEHNR and CDR2 FQNEAQ (reference sequence). Trimming shortened V by 3 bases and J by 1 base, and 3 bases separated the two germline ends.

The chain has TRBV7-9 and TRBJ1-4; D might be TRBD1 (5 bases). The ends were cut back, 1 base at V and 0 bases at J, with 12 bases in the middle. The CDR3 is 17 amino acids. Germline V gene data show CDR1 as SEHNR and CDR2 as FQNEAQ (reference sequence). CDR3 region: CASSLVVGVTTNEKLFF. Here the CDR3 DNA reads TGTGCCAGCAGCTTAGTTGTGGGGGTAACAACTAATGAAAAACTGTTTTTT.

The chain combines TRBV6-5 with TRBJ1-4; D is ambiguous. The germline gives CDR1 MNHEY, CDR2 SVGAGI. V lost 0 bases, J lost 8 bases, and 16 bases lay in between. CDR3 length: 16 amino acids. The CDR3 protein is CASSYSKFGPGEKLFF. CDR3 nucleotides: TGTGCCAGCAGTTACTCGAAATTCGGGCCGGGGGAAAAACTGTTTTTT.

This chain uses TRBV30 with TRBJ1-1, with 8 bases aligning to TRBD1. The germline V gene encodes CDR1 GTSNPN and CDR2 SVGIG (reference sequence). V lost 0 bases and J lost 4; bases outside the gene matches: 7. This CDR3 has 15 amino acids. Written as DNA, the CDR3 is TGTGCCTGGAGTGTACCCGACAGGGGAGGCACTGAAGCTTTCTTT. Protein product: CAWSVPDRGGTEAFF.

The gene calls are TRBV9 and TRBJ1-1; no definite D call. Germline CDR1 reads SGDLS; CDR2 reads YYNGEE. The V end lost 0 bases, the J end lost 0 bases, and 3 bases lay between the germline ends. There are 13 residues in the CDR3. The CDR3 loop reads CASSVAVNTEAFF. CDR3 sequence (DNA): TGTGCCAGCAGCGTAGCCGTGAACACTGAAGCTTTCTTT. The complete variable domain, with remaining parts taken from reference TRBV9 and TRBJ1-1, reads DSGVTQTPKHLITATGQRVTLRCSPRSGDLSVYWYQQSLDQGLQFLIQYYNGEERAKGNILERFSAQQFPDLHSELNLSSLELGDSALYFCASSVAVNTEAFFGQGTRLTVV.

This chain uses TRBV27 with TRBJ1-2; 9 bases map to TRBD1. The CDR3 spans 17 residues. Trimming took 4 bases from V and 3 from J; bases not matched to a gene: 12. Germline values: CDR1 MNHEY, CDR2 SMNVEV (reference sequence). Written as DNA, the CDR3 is TGTGCCAGCAGTTCCCTGACCGGGACAGGGTGGTACTATGGCTACACCTTC. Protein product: CASSSLTGTGWYYGYTF.

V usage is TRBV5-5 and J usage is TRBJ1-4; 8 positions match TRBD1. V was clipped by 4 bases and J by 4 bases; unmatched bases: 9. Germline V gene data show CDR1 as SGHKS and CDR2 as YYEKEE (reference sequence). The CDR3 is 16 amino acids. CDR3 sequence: CASSRTGSGDNEKLFF. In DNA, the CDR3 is TGTGCCAGCAGCCGGACAGGGAGTGGGGATAATGAAAAACTGTTTTTT. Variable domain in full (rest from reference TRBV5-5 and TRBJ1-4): DAGVTQSPTHLIKTRGQQVTLRCSPISGHKSVSWYQQVLGQGPQFIFQYYEKEERGRGNFPDRFSARQFPNYSSELNVNALLLGDSALYLCASSRTGSGDNEKLFFGSGTQLSVL.

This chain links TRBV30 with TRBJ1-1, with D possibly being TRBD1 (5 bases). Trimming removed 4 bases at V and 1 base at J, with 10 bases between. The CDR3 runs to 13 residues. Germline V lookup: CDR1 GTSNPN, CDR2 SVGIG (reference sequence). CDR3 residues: CAWMGPPNTEAFF. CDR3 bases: TGTGCCTGGATGGGGCCCCCGAACACTGAAGCTTTCTTT.

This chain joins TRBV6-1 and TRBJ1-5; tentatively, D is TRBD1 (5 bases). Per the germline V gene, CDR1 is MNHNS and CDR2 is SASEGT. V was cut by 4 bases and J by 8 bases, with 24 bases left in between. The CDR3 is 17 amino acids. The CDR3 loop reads CASSGGKSRQTSKPQHF. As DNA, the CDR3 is TGTGCCAGCAGTGGGGGCAAATCACGACAGACTTCCAAGCCCCAGCATTTT.

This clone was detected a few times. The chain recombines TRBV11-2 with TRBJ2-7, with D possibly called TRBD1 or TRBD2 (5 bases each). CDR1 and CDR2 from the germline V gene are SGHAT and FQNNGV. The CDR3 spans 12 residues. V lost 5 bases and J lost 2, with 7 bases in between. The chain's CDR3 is CASSRGPYEQYF. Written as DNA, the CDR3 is TGTGCCAGCAGCCGGGGCCCCTACGAGCAGTACTTC. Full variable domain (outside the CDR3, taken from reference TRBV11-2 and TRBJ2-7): EAGVAQSPRYKIIEKRQSVAFWCNPISGHATLYWYQQILGQGPKLLIQFQNNGVVDDSQLPKDRFSAERLKGVDSTLKIQPAKLEDSAVYLCASSRGPYEQYFGPGTRLTVT.

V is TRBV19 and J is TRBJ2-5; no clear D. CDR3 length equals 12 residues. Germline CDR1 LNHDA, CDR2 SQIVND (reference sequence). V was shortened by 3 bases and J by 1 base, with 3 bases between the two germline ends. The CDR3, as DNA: TGTGCCAGTAGTATCCGCCAAGAGACCCAGTACTTC. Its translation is CASSIRQETQYF. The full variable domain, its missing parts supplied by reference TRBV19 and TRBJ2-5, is DGGITQSPKYLFRKEGQNVTLSCEQNLNHDAMYWYRQDPGQGLRLIYYSQIVNDFQKGDIAEGYSVSREKKESFPLTVTSAQKNPTAFYLCASSIRQETQYFGPGTRLLVL.

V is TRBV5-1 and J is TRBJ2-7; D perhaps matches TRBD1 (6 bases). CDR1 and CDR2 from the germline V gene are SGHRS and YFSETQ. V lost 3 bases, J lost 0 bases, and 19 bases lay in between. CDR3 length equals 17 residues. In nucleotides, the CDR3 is TGCGCCAGCAGCTCAAACATAAACCGGGACACCTCCTACGAGCAGTACTTC. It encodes CASSSNINRDTSYEQYF.

The CDR3 bases are TGTGCCAGCAGGAGGACAGGGGGCACAACTAATGAAAAACTGTTTTTT. Amino acid sequence: CASRRTGGTTNEKLFF. This chain connects TRBV2 to TRBJ1-4, with 11 bases identical to TRBD1. J gave up 0 bases and V 6 bases, and 3 bases lay outside the gene matches. CDR1 is SNHLY and CDR2 is FYNNEI in the germline V gene. The CDR3 is made up of 16 amino acids.

CDR3 residues: CASSYGGGKSNEQYF. The CDR3 DNA reads as TGTGCCAGCAGTTACGGGGGGGGCAAGTCTAACGAGCAGTACTTC. J is TRBJ2-7 and V is TRBV6-5, with D possibly being TRBD2 (7 bases). V dropped 2 bases and J dropped 5 bases, with 16 bases sitting between them. This CDR3 has 15 amino acids. Per germline, CDR1 MNHEY and CDR2 SVGAGI.

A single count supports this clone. CDR3: CASSVGLAGETGELFF. CDR3 bases: TGTGCCAGCAGCGTAGGCCTAGCGGGGGAGACCGGGGAGCTGTTTTTT. V is TRBV9 and J is TRBJ2-2; TRBD2 agrees at 10 bases. The length of the CDR3 is 16 residues. Losses at the gene ends were 0 bases for V and 5 bases for J; bases not matched to a gene: 4. The V gene's germline CDR1 is SGDLS and CDR2 YYNGEE. Based on the CDR3 plus reference TRBV9 and TRBJ2-2, the full variable domain is DSGVTQTPKHLITATGQRVTLRCSPRSGDLSVYWYQQSLDQGLQFLIQYYNGEERAKGNILERFSAQQFPDLHSELNLSSLELGDSALYFCASSVGLAGETGELFFGEGSRLTVL.

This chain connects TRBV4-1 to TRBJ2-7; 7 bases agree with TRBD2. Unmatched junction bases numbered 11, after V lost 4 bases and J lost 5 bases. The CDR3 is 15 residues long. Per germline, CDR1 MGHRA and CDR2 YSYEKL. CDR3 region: CASSPRDYPPDEQYF. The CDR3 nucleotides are TGCGCCAGCAGCCCCCGGGACTACCCTCCCGACGAGCAGTACTTC.

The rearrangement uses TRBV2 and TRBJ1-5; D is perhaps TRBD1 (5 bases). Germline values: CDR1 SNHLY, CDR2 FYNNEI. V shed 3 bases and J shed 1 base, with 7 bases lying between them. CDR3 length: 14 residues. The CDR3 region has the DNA TGTGCCAGCAGTGACAGGGCAAGCAATCAGCCCCAGCATTTT. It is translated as CASSDRASNQPQHF.

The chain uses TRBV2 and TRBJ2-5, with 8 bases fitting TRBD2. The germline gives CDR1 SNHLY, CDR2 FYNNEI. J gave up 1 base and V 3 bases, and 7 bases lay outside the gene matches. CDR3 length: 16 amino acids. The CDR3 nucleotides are TGTGCCAGCAGTGAGAGGTCTAGCGGGCCCCAAGAGACCCAGTACTTC. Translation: CASSERSSGPQETQYF.

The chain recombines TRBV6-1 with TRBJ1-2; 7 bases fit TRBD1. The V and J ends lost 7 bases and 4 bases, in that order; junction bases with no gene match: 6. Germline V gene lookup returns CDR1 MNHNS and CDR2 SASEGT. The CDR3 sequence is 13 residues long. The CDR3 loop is CASTRDSPYGYTF. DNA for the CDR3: TGTGCCAGCACACGGGACAGCCCCTATGGCTACACCTTC.

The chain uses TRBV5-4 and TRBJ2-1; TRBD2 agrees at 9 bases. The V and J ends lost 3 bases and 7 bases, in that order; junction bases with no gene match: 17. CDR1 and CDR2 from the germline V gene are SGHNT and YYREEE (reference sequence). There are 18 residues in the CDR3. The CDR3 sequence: CASSSGSRAGGPWNEQFF. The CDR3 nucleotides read TGTGCCAGCAGCTCTGGTTCGCGGGCGGGGGGGCCATGGAATGAGCAGTTCTTC.

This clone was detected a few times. For the CDR3, the DNA is TGTGCCAGCAGCAATAGCGGGGGCCAAGAGACCCAGTACTTC. Protein sequence: CASSNSGGQETQYF. V gene TRBV5-4 combines with J gene TRBJ2-5; 9 positions agree with TRBD2. The germline CDR1 and CDR2 sequences are SGHNT and YYREEE (reference sequence). J gave up 1 base and V 4 bases, and 2 bases lay outside the gene matches. This CDR3 is built from 14 residues.

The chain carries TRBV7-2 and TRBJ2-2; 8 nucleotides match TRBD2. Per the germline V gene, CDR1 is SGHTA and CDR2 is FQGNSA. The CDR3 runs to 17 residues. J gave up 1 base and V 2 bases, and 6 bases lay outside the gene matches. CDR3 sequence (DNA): TGTGCCAGCAGCTTACCGGGGGGGCCCGGGAACACCGGGGAGCTGTTTTTT. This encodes CASSLPGGPGNTGELFF.